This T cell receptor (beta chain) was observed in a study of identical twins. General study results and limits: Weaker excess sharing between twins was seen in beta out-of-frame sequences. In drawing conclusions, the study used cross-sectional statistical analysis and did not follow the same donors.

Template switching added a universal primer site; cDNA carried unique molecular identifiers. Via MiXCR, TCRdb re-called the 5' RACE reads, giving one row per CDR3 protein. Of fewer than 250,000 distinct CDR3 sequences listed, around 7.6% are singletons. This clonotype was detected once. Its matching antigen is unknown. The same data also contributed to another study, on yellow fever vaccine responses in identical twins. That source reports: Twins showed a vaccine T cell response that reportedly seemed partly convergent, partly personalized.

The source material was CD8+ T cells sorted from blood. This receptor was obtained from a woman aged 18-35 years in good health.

The CDR3 loop is CASSYSGTYSYEQYF. For the CDR3, the DNA is TGTGCCAGCAGTTACTCCGGGACATATTCCTACGAGCAGTACTTC. The J gene is TRBJ2-7, the V gene TRBV6-5; maybe TRBD1 (6 bases). Germline V gene sequence: CDR1 MNHEY, CDR2 SVGAGI. The V gene lost 0 bases and the J gene lost 1 base, with 10 bases spanning the gap. The CDR3 covers 15 residues.